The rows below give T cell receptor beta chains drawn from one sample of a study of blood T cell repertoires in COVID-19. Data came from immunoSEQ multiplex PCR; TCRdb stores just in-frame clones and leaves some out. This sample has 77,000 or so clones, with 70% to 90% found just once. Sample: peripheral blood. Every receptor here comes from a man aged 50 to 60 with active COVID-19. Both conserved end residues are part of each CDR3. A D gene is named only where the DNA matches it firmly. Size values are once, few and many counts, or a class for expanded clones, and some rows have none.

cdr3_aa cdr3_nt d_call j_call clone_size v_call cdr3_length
CASSLGQGAHNEQFF TGTGCCAGCAGCTTGGGACAGGGGGCCCACAATGAGCAGTTCTTC TRBD1 TRBJ2-1 few TRBV7-2 15
CASSPPGTSYEQYF TGTGCCAGCTCACCACCGGGCACTTCCTACGAGCAGTACTTC . TRBJ2-7 . TRBV18 14
CASSEMLSSPYYGYTF TGTGCCAGCAGTGAAATGTTGTCCTCCCCCTATTATGGCTACACCTTC . TRBJ1-2 . TRBV2 16
CASSLGTGGAGANVLTF TGTGCCAGCAGCTTAGGGACAGGGGGTGCAGGGGCCAACGTCCTGACTTTC TRBD1 TRBJ2-6 . TRBV7-8 17
CSASPRGNTEAFF TGCAGTGCTAGTCCTAGAGGGAACACTGAAGCTTTCTTT . TRBJ1-1 . TRBV20-1 13
CASSYRRGYEQYF TGTGCCAGCAGTTACCGTCGGGGTTACGAGCAGTACTTC . TRBJ2-7 . TRBV6-5 13
CASSLTAMDYGYTF TGTGCCAGCAGTTTAACAGCCATGGACTATGGCTACACCTTC . TRBJ1-2 . TRBV27 14
CAVSGGSSYNSPLHF TGTGCCGTCTCGGGGGGAAGCTCCTATAATTCACCCCTCCACTTT . TRBJ1-6 . TRBV6-5 15
CASTPGGDDGTYGYTF TGTGCCAGCACCCCCGGGGGGGACGACGGAACCTATGGCTACACCTTC . TRBJ1-2 . TRBV28 16
CASSPTGLSEQYF TGTGCCAGCAGCCCCACCGGTTTGAGCGAGCAGTACTTC . TRBJ2-7 . TRBV3-1/TRBV3-2 13
CASSLIRQGATEQYF TGTGCCAGCAGCTTAATCCGACAGGGGGCGACCGAGCAGTACTTC TRBD1 TRBJ2-7 . TRBV7-3 15
CASSTEGGGYNEQFF TGTGCCAGCAGCACTGAGGGGGGAGGGTACAATGAGCAGTTCTTC . TRBJ2-1 . TRBV13 15
CASSTGQGERGYTF TGTGCCAGCAGCACCGGACAGGGAGAACGGGGCTACACCTTC TRBD1 TRBJ1-2 . TRBV9 14
CASSLIGQGNSPLHF TGTGCCAGCAGTTTGATCGGACAGGGAAATTCACCCCTCCACTTT TRBD1 TRBJ1-6 few TRBV5-6 15